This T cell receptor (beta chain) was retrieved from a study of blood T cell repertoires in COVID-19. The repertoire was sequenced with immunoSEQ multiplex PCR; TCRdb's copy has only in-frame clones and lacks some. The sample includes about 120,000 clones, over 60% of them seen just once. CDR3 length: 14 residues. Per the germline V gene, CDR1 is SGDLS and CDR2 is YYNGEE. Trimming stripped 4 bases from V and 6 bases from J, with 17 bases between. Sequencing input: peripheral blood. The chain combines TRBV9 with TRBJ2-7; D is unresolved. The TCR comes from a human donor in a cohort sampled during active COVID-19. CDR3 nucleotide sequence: TGTGCCAGCAGCCCCGACCCCTCGGCAGGCGAGCAGTACTTC. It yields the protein CASSPDPSAGEQYF.